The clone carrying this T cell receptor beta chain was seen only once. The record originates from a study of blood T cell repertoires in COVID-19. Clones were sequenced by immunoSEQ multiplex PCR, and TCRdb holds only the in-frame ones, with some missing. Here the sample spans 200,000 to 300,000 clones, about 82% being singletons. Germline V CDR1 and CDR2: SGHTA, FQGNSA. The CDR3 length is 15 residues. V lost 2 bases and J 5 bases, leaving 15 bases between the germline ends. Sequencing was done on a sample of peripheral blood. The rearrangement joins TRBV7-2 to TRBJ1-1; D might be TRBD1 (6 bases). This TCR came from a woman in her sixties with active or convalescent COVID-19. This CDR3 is CASSLNPGVRTEAFF. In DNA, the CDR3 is TGTGCCAGCAGCTTAAACCCAGGGGTGCGAACTGAAGCTTTCTTT.